This section outlines one TCR beta chain sequence together with its context. Its specificity is not known. Repertoires were generated with immunoSEQ multiplex PCR, while TCRdb's copy carries only in-frame clones and drops some. The table includes about 160,000 clones, 96% detected once. These data are taken from a study of cytomegalovirus exposure and HLA in healthy donors. V lost 1 base to trimming and J lost 3 bases, with 12 bases between them. Germline V gene data show CDR1 as MNHNS and CDR2 as SASEGT. The CDR3 extends over 15 amino acids. The donors were part of the validation cohort of over a hundred subjects. That cohort was separate from the first cohort, which comprised 666 subjects. Study-wide results and limits: In a later analysis, first-cohort TCR clusters were found to tend to co-occur in the 90 to 150 validation repertoires. The classifier reportedly diagnosed cytomegalovirus status with high sensitivity and specificity.

This TCR was sampled from a woman under 30 in good health and CMV-seronegative. The chain uses TRBV6-1 and TRBJ1-2; a possible D gene is TRBD1 (5 bases). Specimen: PBMCs. CDR3 DNA sequence: TGTGCCAGCAGTGAAGGTGGAACAGGCTACTATGGCTACACCTTC. This gives the protein CASSEGGTGYYGYTF.